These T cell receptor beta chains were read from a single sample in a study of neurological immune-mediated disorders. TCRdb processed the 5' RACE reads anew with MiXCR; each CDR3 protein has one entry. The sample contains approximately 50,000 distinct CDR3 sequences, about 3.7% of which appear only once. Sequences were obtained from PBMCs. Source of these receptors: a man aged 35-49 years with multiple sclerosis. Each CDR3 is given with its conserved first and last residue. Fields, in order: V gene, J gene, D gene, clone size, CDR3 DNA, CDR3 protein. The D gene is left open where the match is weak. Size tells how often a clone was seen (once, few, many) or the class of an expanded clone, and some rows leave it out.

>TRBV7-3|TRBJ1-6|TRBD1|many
TGTGCCAGCAGCTCTGGACAGGTCCATTCACCCCTCAACTTT
CASSSGQVHSPLNF
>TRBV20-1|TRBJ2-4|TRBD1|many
TGCAGTGCTAGAGACTTTAGGACAGGCGTAGAAAACATTCAGTACTTC
CSARDFRTGVENIQYF
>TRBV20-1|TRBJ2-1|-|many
TGCAGTGCTAGAGTCAGGGTAGGCTACAATGAGCAGTTCTTC
CSARVRVGYNEQFF
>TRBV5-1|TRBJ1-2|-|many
TGCGCCAGCAGCTTGCAGGGGTCTAACTATGGCTACACCTTC
CASSLQGSNYGYTF
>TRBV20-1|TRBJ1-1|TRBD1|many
TGCAGTGCTAGATCCGGGGACAGGGCTTTCGGTGAAGCTTTCTTT
CSARSGDRAFGEAFF
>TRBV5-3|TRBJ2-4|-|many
TGTGCCAGAAGCTTGGACGAGTGGGGATCCAAAAACATTCAGTACTTC
CARSLDEWGSKNIQYF
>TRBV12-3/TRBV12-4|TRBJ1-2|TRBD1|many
TGTGCCAGCAGCTCGACAGGGGGTAGTGGCTACACCTTC
CASSSTGGSGYTF
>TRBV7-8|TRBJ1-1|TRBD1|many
TGTGCCAGCAGCTTAGCCCTCACAGGGGCCACTGAAGCTTTCTTT
CASSLALTGATEAFF
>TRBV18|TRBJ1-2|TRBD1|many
TGTGCCAGCTCACCAGGGGGACAGGGACTTGGCTACACCTTC
CASSPGGQGLGYTF
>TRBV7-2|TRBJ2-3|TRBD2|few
TGTGCCAGCAGCGAGACTAGCGGGTTCTACACAGATACGCAGTATTTT
CASSETSGFYTDTQYF
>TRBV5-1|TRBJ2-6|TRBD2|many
TGCGCCAGCACGGGGGGGCTGTTTACTGGGGCCAACGTCCTGACTTTC
CASTGGLFTGANVLTF
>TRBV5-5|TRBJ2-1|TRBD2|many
TGTGCCAGCAGCTTGTTGGCGGGGGTAAGCTTCAATGAGCAGTTCTTC
CASSLLAGVSFNEQFF
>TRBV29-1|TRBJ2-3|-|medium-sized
TGCAGCGTTACCTTAAGGATGTTTGGGACAGATACGCAGTATTTT
CSVTLRMFGTDTQYF
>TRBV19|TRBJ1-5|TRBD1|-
TGTGCCAGCGACCGACAGGGCTCCAATCAGCCCCAGAATTTT
CASDRQGSNQPQNF
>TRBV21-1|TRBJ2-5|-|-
TGTGCCAGCAGCAGGACCCGGGGCCGGAAGAAGACCCAGTACTTC
CASSRTRGRKKTQYF
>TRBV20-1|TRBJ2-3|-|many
TGCAGTGCGGAGGGGCAGGACCTGGGGGATACGCAGTATTTT
CSAEGQDLGDTQYF
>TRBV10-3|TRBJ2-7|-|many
TGTGCCATCACCGGGCCGCAGTACTTC
CAITGPQYF
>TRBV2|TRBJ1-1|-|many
TGTGCCAGCAGTGAAGCGTTTGGATCTACAGGGACTGAAGCTTTCTTT
CASSEAFGSTGTEAFF
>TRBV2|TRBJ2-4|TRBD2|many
TGTGCCAGCACCACCCTTAGCGGGGGGGAAAACATTCAGTACTTC
CASTTLSGGENIQYF
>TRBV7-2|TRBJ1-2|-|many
TGTGCCAGCAGCCAAGGACAGCCTAACTATGGCTACACCTTC
CASSQGQPNYGYTF
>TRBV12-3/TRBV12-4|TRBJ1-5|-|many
TGTGCCAGCAGCCAGGACAGTCCTAATCAGCCCCAGCATTTT
CASSQDSPNQPQHF
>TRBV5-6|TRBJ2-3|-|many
TGTGCCAGCAGCTTGGAGACAACAAGCACAGATACGCAGTATTTT
CASSLETTSTDTQYF